This TCR beta chain emerged from a study of T cell responses to AZD1222 COVID-19 vaccine. Points from the study as a whole: It was only 6 or 7 AZD1222 recipients who were seropositive at baseline. Most donors were white British and more were female, and clonal diversity was possibly underestimated. Dominant CD4 TCR responses targeted spike regions 160-218 and 743-854.

Using immunoSEQ multiplex PCR, the repertoire was profiled, and TCRdb retains in-frame clones only, with some absent. The table records tens of thousands of clones, around 90% of them present only once. The CDR3 sequence is 16 residues long. Germline lookup yields CDR1 SEHNR and CDR2 FQNEAQ (reference sequence). V was pared by 6 bases and J by 1 base, with 4 bases of the junction left unmatched. The count of this clone is one. What it binds is not known. The sequenced sample was peripheral blood, obtained 28 days after the second AZD1222 dose. The genes are TRBV7-9 and TRBJ2-2; 11 bases match TRBD2. The TCR comes from an adult who received the AZD1222 COVID-19 vaccine. The CDR3 DNA reads TGTGCCAGCAGTCGCACTAGCGGGGGGAACACCGGGGAGCTGTTTTTT. This codes for CASSRTSGGNTGELFF.